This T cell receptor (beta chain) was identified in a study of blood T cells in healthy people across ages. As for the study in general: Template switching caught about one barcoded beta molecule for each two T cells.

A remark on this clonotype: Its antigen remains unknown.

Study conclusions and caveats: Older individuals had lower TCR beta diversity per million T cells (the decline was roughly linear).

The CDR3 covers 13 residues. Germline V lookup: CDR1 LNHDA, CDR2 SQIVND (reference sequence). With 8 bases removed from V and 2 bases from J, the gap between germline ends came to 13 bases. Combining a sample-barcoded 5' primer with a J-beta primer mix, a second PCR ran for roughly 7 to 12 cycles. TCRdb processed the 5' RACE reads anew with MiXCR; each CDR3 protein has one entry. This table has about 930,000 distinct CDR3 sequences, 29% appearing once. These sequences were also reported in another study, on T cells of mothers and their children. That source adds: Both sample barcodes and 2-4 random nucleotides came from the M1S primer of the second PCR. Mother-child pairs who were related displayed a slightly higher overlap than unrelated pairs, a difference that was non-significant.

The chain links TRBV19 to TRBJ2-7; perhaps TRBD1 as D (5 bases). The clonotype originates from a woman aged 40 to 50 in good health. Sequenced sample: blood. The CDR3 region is CASGQGMAYEQYF. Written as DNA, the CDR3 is TGTGCCAGTGGTCAGGGAATGGCCTACGAGCAGTACTTC.